Below are 18 T cell receptor beta chains sequenced from a single sample in a study of T cells in Graves' hyperthyroidism and ophthalmopathy (dated by TCRdb to the late 2010s). The receptor library was made with multiplex PCR. TCRdb shows the sequencer as Illumina HiSeq 2000. The TCR beta CDR3 regions were amplified from RNA transcripts. The TCR CDR3 was subjected to a first round of RT-PCR using the HTBI primer set and the Qiagen OneStep RT-PCR kit. TCRdb applied fastp at Q25 and MiXCR to the public reads, then kept only in-frame beta chains. Rows matching on CDR3 protein sequence are summarized as one entry with the most common DNA and genes. This sample comprises 620,000 or so distinct CDR3 sequences, more than 14% of them detected only once. The biggest ten clones account for approximately 13% of the sample. The source material was blood. Receptors originate from a woman aged 50 to 65 with Graves' ophthalmopathy.

This clonotype appeared many times. The V call is TRBV30, the J call TRBJ2-7; D is uncertain. Trimming pared 0 bases from V and 2 bases from J, leaving 20 bases between. The CDR3 has 17 residues. Germline V gives CDR1 GTSNPN, CDR2 SVGIG (reference sequence). The CDR3 DNA sequence: TGTGCCTGGAGTGTATTACCAGGCTCGGAAAAAGCCTACGAGCAGTACTTC. As protein: CAWSVLPGSEKAYEQYF.

There are many counts of this clonotype. The chain is built from TRBV5-1 and TRBJ1-2, with TRBD1 identical over 7 bases. This CDR3 is built from 13 residues. V dropped 7 bases and J dropped 6; count of bases not matched to a gene: 9. Germline CDR1 and CDR2: SGHRS and YFSETQ. CDR3 sequence (DNA): TGCGCCAGCGGTAAAGGGGGCGGTAATGGCTACACCTTC. Translating it yields CASGKGGGNGYTF.

This clonotype was counted a few times. The V and J genes are TRBV24-1 and TRBJ2-1; maybe TRBD1 (6 bases). The CDR3 extends over 18 amino acids. The V gene's germline CDR1 is KGHDR and CDR2 SFDVKD. Trimming removed 6 bases at V and 8 bases at J, with 28 bases between. The chain's CDR3 is CATSTSGRGGYNVDEQFF. The CDR3 DNA is TGTGCCACCAGTACGTCTGGCCGAGGGGGTTACAATGTGGATGAGCAGTTCTTC.

In its sample, this clonotype was seen many times. The chain has TRBV2 and TRBJ2-1; 7 bases line up with TRBD2. The V and J ends lost 10 bases and 1 base, in that order; junction bases with no gene match: 10. The CDR3 is 15 amino acids. CDR1 SNHLY and CDR2 FYNNEI come from the germline V gene. The CDR3 loop is CATSKGGSSYNEQFF. CDR3 nucleotide sequence: TGTGCCACCTCCAAGGGCGGGAGTTCCTACAATGAGCAGTTCTTC.

This clonotype was detected only a few times. The chain uses TRBV4-2 and TRBJ2-3, with 11 bases aligning to TRBD1. The CDR3 contains 15 residues. Germline V gives CDR1 LGHNA, CDR2 YNFKEQ. With V trimmed by 7 bases and J by 4 bases, 7 bases remained unmatched. The CDR3 sequence is CASKDRGHSADTQYF. In DNA, the CDR3 is TGTGCCAGCAAGGACAGGGGGCACTCAGCAGATACGCAGTATTTT.

The genes are TRBV20-1 and TRBJ1-5, with D possibly being TRBD1 (5 bases). Trimming removed 2 bases from V and 4 bases from J, with 9 bases in between. The CDR3 has 13 residues. CDR1 and CDR2 from the germline V gene are DFQATT and SNEGSKA (reference sequence). CDR3 sequence (DNA): TGCAGTGCTAGACGACAGTTTAATCAGCCCCAGCATTTT. Translated: CSARRQFNQPQHF.

This rearrangement joins TRBV30 to TRBJ2-1, with 7 bases that match TRBD1. V shed 4 bases and J 6 bases; nucleotides not matched to a gene: 6. This CDR3 spans 13 amino acids. The V gene's germline CDR1 is GTSNPN and CDR2 SVGIG (reference sequence). As DNA, the CDR3 is TGTGCCTGGACCCGGGACAGTAGCAATGAGCAGTTCTTC. It codes for CAWTRDSSNEQFF.

This clonotype was recorded a few times. The V gene is TRBV12-3 or TRBV12-4, the J gene TRBJ2-4; D tentatively fits TRBD1 or TRBD2 (6 bases each). The CDR3 totals 14 residues. V was shortened by 5 bases and J by 9 bases, with 17 bases between the two germline ends. This chain's CDR3 is CASSGRDIGGIQYF. CDR3 nucleotides: TGTGCCAGCAGTGGCCGGGACATCGGGGGCATTCAGTACTTC.

The rearrangement links TRBV4-1 to TRBJ2-1; 9 bases map to TRBD2. Losses at the gene ends were 0 bases for V and 4 bases for J; bases not matched to a gene: 10. CDR1 is MGHRA, CDR2 YSYEKL, per germline. This CDR3 is built from 18 residues. The CDR3 spells CASSQDPLREGPYNEQFF. The CDR3, as DNA: TGCGCCAGCAGCCAAGATCCTCTGCGGGAGGGCCCTTACAATGAGCAGTTCTTC.

This sequence joins TRBV20-1 and TRBJ2-2, with TRBD2 identical over 9 bases. The germline CDR1 and CDR2 sequences are DFQATT and SNEGSKA (reference sequence). The CDR3 totals 18 residues. The J segment lost 1 base and the V segment lost 0 bases, leaving 9 bases of the junction unmatched. CDR3: CSARDSLAGAMNTGELFF. In nucleotides, the CDR3 is TGCAGTGCTAGAGATTCTTTAGCGGGAGCGATGAACACCGGGGAGCTGTTTTTT.

At least ten counts were recorded for this clonotype. The chain recombines TRBV28 with TRBJ2-7; no clear D. Looked up from germline, CDR1 is MDHEN and CDR2 is SYDVKM. Deletions cut 8 bases from V and 1 base from J, with 6 bases between. The CDR3 has 11 amino acids. Here the CDR3 reads CASERSYEQYF. The CDR3 region has the DNA TGTGCCAGCGAGAGATCCTACGAGCAGTACTTC.

This clonotype was detected many times. This chain joins TRBV28 and TRBJ2-7; 7 bases are a match to TRBD1. This CDR3 has 13 amino acids. V gave up 3 bases and J gave up 9 bases; unmatched junction bases: 8. Looked up from germline, CDR1 is MDHEN and CDR2 is SYDVKM. CDR3 region: CASSLTLDRAQYF. CDR3 DNA: TGTGCCAGCAGTTTGACGCTCGACAGGGCGCAGTACTTC.

Only a few counts were recorded for this clonotype. The chain carries TRBV9 and TRBJ2-1; 9 bases are shared with TRBD1. The CDR3 runs to 16 residues. Germline V gene data show CDR1 as SGDLS and CDR2 as YYNGEE. The V and J ends lost 3 bases and 0 bases, in that order; junction bases with no gene match: 4. CDR3 protein: CASSEGTGTSYNEQFF. The CDR3 coding sequence is TGTGCCAGCAGCGAAGGGACAGGGACCTCCTACAATGAGCAGTTCTTC.

This clonotype occurred many times. CDR3 in amino acids: CASSLETVYYGYTF. The CDR3 bases are TGTGCCAGCAGCTTAGAAACCGTTTACTATGGCTACACCTTC. This sequence joins TRBV7-8 and TRBJ1-2; D uncertain. The CDR3 has 14 residues. Trimming stripped 1 base from V and 3 bases from J, with 9 bases between. The germline V gene has CDR1 SGHVS and CDR2 FQNEAQ.

This clonotype appeared a few times. V and J are TRBV20-1 and TRBJ2-6; D is unresolved. The CDR3 is 13 amino acids. Germline V gene lookup returns CDR1 DFQATT and CDR2 SNEGSKA (reference sequence). V dropped 3 bases and J dropped 1 base, with 4 bases sitting between them. In DNA form, the CDR3 reads TGCAGTGCTAGGAAATCTGGGGCCAACGTCCTGACTTTC. Its translation is CSARKSGANVLTF.

The V call is TRBV20-1, the J call TRBJ2-7, with 9 bases matching TRBD2. The CDR3 covers 18 residues. V lost 4 bases to trimming and J lost 4 bases; unmatched junction nucleotides: 20. The germline V gene has CDR1 DFQATT and CDR2 SNEGSKA (reference sequence). CDR3 nucleotide sequence: TGCAGTGCTACGCCGGGACTAGCTTTGCCGAGAGGGAGTTACGAGCAGTACTTC. It translates to CSATPGLALPRGSYEQYF.

This clonotype was recorded at least ten times. The rearrangement links TRBV3-1 to TRBJ2-7; D gene ambiguous. Trimming left V 4 bases short and J 0 bases short, with 7 bases between. The CDR3 is 13 residues long. Germline V gene data show CDR1 as LGHDT and CDR2 as YNNKEL (reference sequence). The CDR3 here is CASSRGYSYEQYF. In DNA form, the CDR3 reads TGTGCCAGCAGCCGCGGCTACTCCTACGAGCAGTACTTC.

The chain couples TRBV28 to TRBJ2-7; TRBD1 agrees at 8 bases. Germline values: CDR1 MDHEN, CDR2 SYDVKM. The CDR3 is made up of 15 amino acids. J gave up 6 bases and V 7 bases, and 14 bases lay outside the gene matches. The CDR3 DNA sequence: TGTGCCAGCACCCAAGTCGACAGGGGAATTGGCGAGCAGTACTTC. Its protein is CASTQVDRGIGEQYF.